Below are 19 T cell receptor beta chains sequenced from a single sample in a study of beta chain features in type 1 diabetes. The authors reverse transcribed all of the isolated RNA, so sequencing captured expressed TCRB transcripts. The repertoire was sequenced with immunoSEQ multiplex PCR; TCRdb's copy has only in-frame clones and lacks some. This table has under 450,000 clones, more than 11% appearing once. Material: naive CD4+ T cells from blood. The receptors were sampled from a man aged 25 to 40 in good health.

The CDR3, as DNA: TGCGCCAGCAGCCAACCCACAATCCGGACAGGGGAGAAGTACTTC. It specifies CASSQPTIRTGEKYF. The chain joins TRBV4-1 to TRBJ2-7; 9 bases fit TRBD1. The CDR3 extends over 15 amino acids. V gave up 2 bases and J gave up 11 bases; unmatched junction bases: 13. From germline, CDR1 is MGHRA and CDR2 YSYEKL.

V gene TRBV6-5 combines with J gene TRBJ1-2, with 7 bases aligning to TRBD1. CDR1 and CDR2 from the germline V gene are MNHEY and SVGAGI. This CDR3 contains 13 residues. The ends lost 2 bases at V and 4 bases at J; junction bases unmatched: 1. CDR3 in DNA: TGTGCCAGCAGTTACGCAGGGGGCTATGGCTACACCTTC. Amino acid sequence: CASSYAGGYGYTF.

This clone showed up just a few times. The CDR3 sequence is CASSLASSGRVLRQETQYF. For the CDR3, the DNA is TGTGCCAGCAGTTTAGCGTCTAGCGGGAGAGTACTTAGGCAAGAGACCCAGTACTTC. The V and J genes are TRBV27 and TRBJ2-5, with 10 bases matching TRBD2. Per the germline V gene, CDR1 is MNHEY and CDR2 is SMNVEV (reference sequence). The trim removed 2 bases at V and 2 bases at J, leaving 14 bases unmatched. This CDR3 region has 19 residues.

This rearrangement joins TRBV2 to TRBJ2-1, with TRBD2 identical over 9 bases. The V segment lost 5 bases and the J segment 6 bases; nucleotides outside the gene matches: 14. Germline CDR1 reads SNHLY; CDR2 reads FYNNEI. The CDR3 is 17 residues long. The DNA of the CDR3 is TGTGCCAGCAGTAGCGCAGCCCTCCTAGCGGGAAGCAATGAGCAGTTCTTC. Its translation: CASSSAALLAGSNEQFF.

The rearrangement links TRBV29-1 to TRBJ2-3; 7 nucleotides line up with TRBD1. With V trimmed by 6 bases and J by 3 bases, 6 bases remained unmatched. CDR1 and CDR2 (germline): SQVTM, ANQGSEA. The CDR3 is 13 residues long. This CDR3 is CSVGGRITDTQYF. CDR3 sequence (DNA): TGCAGCGTAGGGGGCAGGATTACAGATACGCAGTATTTT.

This clone was seen a handful of times. The junction shows a germline mismatch at one end, possibly a read error. The genes are TRBV14 and TRBJ2-1, with D tentatively TRBD1 (5 bases). From germline, CDR1 is SGHDN and CDR2 FVKESK. There are 15 residues in the CDR3. CDR3 in DNA: TGTGCCAGCAGCAAAGACCTACAGGTATACAATGAGCAGTTCTTC. This encodes CASSKDLQVYNEQFF. The whole variable domain, remainder taken from reference TRBV14 and TRBJ2-1, is EAGVTQFPSHSVIEKGQTVTLRCDPISGHDNLYWYRRVMGKEIKFLLHFVKESKQDESGMPNNRFLAERTGGTYSTLKVQPAELEDSGVYFCASSKDLQVYNEQFFGPGTRLTVL.

There are a few counts of this clone. This sequence joins TRBV29-1 and TRBJ2-5; D may match TRBD1 or TRBD2 (5 bases each). This CDR3 has 13 amino acids. Germline CDR1 reads SQVTM; CDR2 reads ANQGSEA. Deletions cut 4 bases from V and 2 bases from J, with 11 bases between. As DNA, the CDR3 is TGCAGCGTTGGTACGGGGCCTCAAGAGACCCAGTACTTC. Its protein product is CSVGTGPQETQYF.

The V gene is TRBV25-1, the J gene TRBJ2-1; TRBD1 aligns across 9 bases. The CDR3 extends over 14 amino acids. J gave up 6 bases and V 7 bases, and 7 bases lay outside the gene matches. CDR1 is MGHDK, CDR2 SYGVNS, per germline. The CDR3 nucleotides read TGTGCCAGCACCCCAAGGGACAGGGTCAATGAGCAGTTCTTC. Protein product: CASTPRDRVNEQFF. Drawing the rest from reference TRBV25-1 and TRBJ2-1, the complete variable domain is EADIYQTPRYLVIGTGKKITLECSQTMGHDKMYWYQQDPGMELHLIHYSYGVNSTEKGDLSSESTVSRIRTEHFPLTLESARPSHTSQYLCASTPRDRVNEQFFGPGTRLTVL.

V usage is TRBV2 and J usage is TRBJ2-5; D is perhaps TRBD1 or TRBD2 (5 bases each). Trimming removed 6 bases from V and 7 bases from J, with 18 bases in between. This CDR3 has 14 residues. Germline V gene sequence: CDR1 SNHLY, CDR2 FYNNEI. The CDR3 reads CASSPGRGPGTQYF. CDR3 in DNA: TGTGCCAGCAGCCCAGGACGGGGCCCGGGGACCCAGTACTTC.

In the case of this clone: An end of the junction does not agree with germline; a read error may underlie this. The rearrangement links TRBV13 to TRBJ2-5; 15 nucleotides agree with TRBD2. Germline CDR1 and CDR2: PRHDT and FYEKMQ (reference sequence). The CDR3 loop spans 14 amino acids. CDR3 in amino acids: CASSPGLAGGPPDF. CDR3 DNA sequence: TGTGCCAGCAGCCCGGGACTAGCGGGGGGCCCTCCGGACTTC.

The chain is built from TRBV7-9 and TRBJ2-3; D may be TRBD1 (6 bases). The CDR3 consists of 14 residues. Trimming took 3 bases from V and 2 from J, leaving 9 bases between them. Per germline, CDR1 SEHNR and CDR2 FQNEAQ (reference sequence). CDR3 coding DNA: TGTGCCAGCAGCTTTGGACAGAACACAGATACGCAGTATTTT. This translates into CASSFGQNTDTQYF.

V and J are TRBV7-2 and TRBJ1-2; 10 positions agree with TRBD1. The CDR3 extends over 17 amino acids. Germline-derived CDR1 and CDR2 are SGHTA and FQGNSA. The V segment lost 7 bases and the J segment 4 bases; nucleotides outside the gene matches: 15. In DNA form, the CDR3 reads TGTGCCAGCAAGTGGGACAGGGGTGGAAGTTCGGGCTATGGCTACACCTTC. Amino acids: CASKWDRGGSSGYGYTF.

The CDR3 coding sequence is TGTGCCAGCAGCAAAGGGGTCTTGGTTGGAGAGACCCAGTACTTC. The encoded protein is CASSKGVLVGETQYF. The V gene is TRBV7-3, the J gene TRBJ2-5; weak D call: TRBD1 (5 bases). The germline CDR1 and CDR2 sequences are SGHTA and FQGTGA. The CDR3 covers 15 residues. V was trimmed by 5 bases and J by 4 bases, leaving 17 bases between them.

This clone appeared a few times. The V and J genes are TRBV5-4 and TRBJ1-5, with 11 bases aligning to TRBD1. This CDR3 is built from 15 residues. Germline V gene data show CDR1 as SGHNT and CDR2 as YYREEE (reference sequence). Losses at the gene ends were 4 bases for V and 6 bases for J; bases not matched to a gene: 6. CDR3 protein: CASSLGQGAGQPQHF. The CDR3 DNA reads as TGTGCCAGCAGCCTAGGACAGGGGGCAGGTCAGCCCCAGCATTTT. The full variable domain, its missing parts supplied by reference TRBV5-4 and TRBJ1-5, is ETGVTQSPTHLIKTRGQQVTLRCSSQSGHNTVSWYQQALGQGPQFIFQYYREEENGRGNFPPRFSGLQFPNYSSELNVNALELDDSALYLCASSLGQGAGQPQHFGDGTRLSIL.

The CDR3 is CASSQDRGTNQPQHF. DNA for the CDR3: TGCGCCAGCAGCCAAGACAGAGGTACGAATCAGCCCCAGCATTTT. The chain combines TRBV4-3 with TRBJ1-5; D is unresolved. In germline, CDR1 is LGHNA, CDR2 YSLEER. The CDR3 length is 15 residues. The ends were cut back, 0 bases at V and 4 bases at J, with 10 bases in the middle.

CDR3: CASSPPGQRSIYEQYF. CDR3 coding DNA: TGTGCCAGCAGCCCGCCGGGACAACGGTCGATCTACGAGCAGTACTTC. V is TRBV5-4 and J is TRBJ2-7; TRBD1 might be the D (6 bases). This CDR3 comprises 16 residues. Germline loops: CDR1 SGHNT, CDR2 YYREEE (reference sequence). The ends were cut back, 4 bases at V and 3 bases at J, with 20 bases in the middle. Using reference TRBV5-4 and TRBJ2-7 for the parts outside the CDR3, the full variable domain is ETGVTQSPTHLIKTRGQQVTLRCSSQSGHNTVSWYQQALGQGPQFIFQYYREEENGRGNFPPRFSGLQFPNYSSELNVNALELDDSALYLCASSPPGQRSIYEQYFGPGTRLTVT.

This chain connects TRBV7-2 to TRBJ2-3; possible D gene TRBD2, 5 bases. CDR1 is SGHTA and CDR2 is FQGNSA in the germline V gene. The CDR3 is 12 residues long. Trimming took off 7 bases at V and 4 bases at J, with 9 bases between the two ends. CDR3 sequence (DNA): TGTGCCAGCAACCCTAGCCCAGATACGCAGTATTTT. The encoded protein is CASNPSPDTQYF.

The table lists this clone with a few counts. The chain joins TRBV5-1 to TRBJ2-7; no firm D call. Per the germline V gene, CDR1 is SGHRS and CDR2 is YFSETQ. The CDR3 covers 13 residues. Trimming took 2 bases from V and 6 from J, leaving 12 bases between them. CDR3 DNA sequence: TGCGCCAGCAGCTTCAAACTGATCGGCGAGCAGTACTTC. This gives the protein CASSFKLIGEQYF.

This clone came up a few times. The rearrangement links TRBV28 to TRBJ1-5, with D perhaps TRBD1 (5 bases). V was pared by 6 bases and J by 6 bases, with 12 bases between. The CDR3 loop spans 13 amino acids. CDR1 MDHEN and CDR2 SYDVKM come from the germline V gene. CDR3 loop: CASRGAAFQPQHF. The CDR3 DNA is TGTGCCAGCAGAGGGGCGGCGTTTCAGCCCCAGCATTTT.